This record concerns one TCR beta chain sequence. Its specific antigen is unknown. There are no base qualities to consult, and no much larger clone falls within one base. The sample comes from a study of blood T cell repertoires in COVID-19 (dated by TCRdb to the early 2020s). For context, the study as a whole: Samples from collaborators originated in the United States, Italy and Spain and spanned both the acute and convalescent phases of COVID-19. The samples were drawn from the first 160 participants of the ongoing ImmuneRACE study and from about 1,200 subjects provided by 6 global collaborators. Subjects who had been exposed to COVID-19, were actively infected with it, or had recovered from it provided the deeply sampled blood TCRbeta repertoires that made up the dataset. Nearly every sample came with metadata listing a de-identified subject ID, COVID-19 status, age in years and sex. The repertoires were released in a freely available public database intended as a resource for research on the immune response to SARS-CoV-2. Where HLA class I and class II types were available, the types were taken from metadata supplied by the sample provider, not from assay-based typing. The prospective study material was composed of cDNA or gDNA derived from T cells, B-cell-depleted T cells, or PBMCs.

The full study reports these points: Clinical and demographic metadata were provided uncurated, with the amount varying by source and participant.

TCRbeta CDR3 regions were amplified from genomic DNA by means of the immunoSEQ Assay, a bias-controlled multiplex PCR. The authors' pipeline ran thus. Within the assay, amplification of reference gene primers was used to estimate how many nucleated cells each sample contained. To quantify the absolute abundance of each unique TCRbeta CDR3 rearrangement, sequence reads were collapsed and filtered. For each sample, productive Simpson clonality was calculated as the square root of Simpson's diversity index over productive rearrangements. In its TCRdb copy, this immuneACCESS table keeps in-frame sequences only and misses some clones. Where compared with another copy, unresolved V genes explain less than half of these, and the others have no known cause. The D gene and trimming were derived from the DNA, and the V and J assignments and clone size from that table. A total of approximately 180,000 clones appear in this sample, 87% of them only once. Roughly 2.6% of the sample belongs to the ten largest clones.

Each collaborating institution followed its own protocols to collect whole blood in K2EDTA tubes. For TCRbeta analysis, collaborators shipped samples as frozen whole blood, isolated PBMCs, or DNA extracted from either of those sample types. The receptor comes from a middle-aged man with active or convalescent COVID-19. The sequenced sample was peripheral blood.

The CDR3 protein sequence reads: CASSTGQGDGYTF. In nucleotide form, the sequence is TGTGCCAGTAGTACCGGACAGGGGGATGGCTACACCTTC. The receptor chain draws on TRBV19 and TRBJ1-2; TRBD1 agrees with 10 junctional bases. Clipping removes 4 bases from V and 6 bases from J, with 2 as the unmatched junction base count. From the cysteine through the phenylalanine, the CDR3 covers 13 amino acids. The kept DNA is CDR3 alone, 39 bases in frame from the first base. Looking up the germline V gene (reference sequence) yields CDR1 LNHDA and CDR2 SQIVND. Joined to the reference TRBV19 and TRBJ1-2 proteins, this CDR3 gives the full variable domain: DGGITQSPKYLFRKEGQNVTLSCEQNLNHDAMYWYRQDPGQGLRLIYYSQIVNDFQKGDIAEGYSVSREKKESFPLTVTSAQKNPTAFYLCASSTGQGDGYTFGSGTRLTVV.